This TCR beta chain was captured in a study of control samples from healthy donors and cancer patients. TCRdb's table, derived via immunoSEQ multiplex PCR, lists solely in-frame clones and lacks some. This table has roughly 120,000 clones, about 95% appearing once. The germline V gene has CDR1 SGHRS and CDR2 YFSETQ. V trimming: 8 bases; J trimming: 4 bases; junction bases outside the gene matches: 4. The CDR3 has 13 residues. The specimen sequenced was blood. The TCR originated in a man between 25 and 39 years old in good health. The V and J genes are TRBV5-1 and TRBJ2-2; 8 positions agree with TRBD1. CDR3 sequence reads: CASSGQGTGELFF. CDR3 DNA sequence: TGCGCCAGTTCTGGACAGGGCACCGGGGAGCTGTTTTTT.